One and the same sample provided the 12 T cell receptor beta chains below, sequenced in a study of early T cells in non-severe SARS-CoV-2 infection. TCRdb reanalysed the 5' RACE reads using MiXCR and keeps one entry per CDR3 protein. The table has 26,000 or so distinct CDR3 sequences, roughly 4.6% seen once. Sequenced input: whole blood. All receptors derive from an adult who was a healthcare worker with PCR-confirmed SARS-CoV-2 infection or an uninfected control (not recorded which).

The chain has TRBV12-3 or TRBV12-4 and TRBJ2-5; D remains ambiguous. The CDR3 covers 16 residues. Trimming left V 1 base short and J 2 bases short, with 14 bases between. This chain's CDR3 is CASSLVDQELQETQYF. CDR3 coding DNA: TGTGCCAGCAGTTTAGTAGATCAGGAGCTACAAGAGACCCAGTACTTC.

This clonotype was found many times. The chain is built from TRBV18 and TRBJ1-1; maybe TRBD1 (5 bases). The V end lost 6 bases, the J end lost 1 base, and 12 bases lay between the germline ends. The germline gives CDR1 KGHSH, CDR2 LQKENI. The length of the CDR3 is 14 residues. The CDR3 is CASSPGTENTEAFF. The CDR3 DNA follows: TGTGCCAGCTCCCCCGGGACGGAGAACACTGAAGCTTTCTTT.

This chain links TRBV19 with TRBJ2-7; no definite D call. Trimming removed 2 bases from V and 2 bases from J, with 10 bases in between. The germline gives CDR1 LNHDA, CDR2 SQIVND (reference sequence). This CDR3 has 14 residues. DNA of the CDR3: TGTGCCAGTAGTATATCCAGTCCGACCTACGAGCAGTACTTC. This encodes CASSISSPTYEQYF.

This clonotype was picked up many times. This chain connects TRBV10-3 to TRBJ1-6; a weak D match, TRBD1 (5 bases). V was shortened by 0 bases and J by 7 bases, with 7 bases between the two germline ends. The CDR3 is 14 residues long. Germline V gene data show CDR1 as ENHRY and CDR2 as SYGVKD. The CDR3 DNA sequence: TGTGCCATCAGTGAGTCGACAGAAAATTCACCCCTCCACTTT. Its translation is CAISESTENSPLHF.

The V and J genes are TRBV6-6 and TRBJ1-5; perhaps TRBD1 as D (5 bases). Germline loops: CDR1 MNHNY, CDR2 SVGAGI (reference sequence). The CDR3 totals 14 residues. Trimming left V 6 bases short and J 5 bases short, with 14 bases between. The CDR3 region has the DNA TGTGCCAGCAGCAGGGACTCCGAGCATCAGCCCCAGCATTTT. Translation gives CASSRDSEHQPQHF.

This clonotype was counted at least ten times. The gene calls are TRBV7-6 and TRBJ2-1; D is possibly TRBD1 (6 bases). Germline V gives CDR1 SGHVS, CDR2 FNYEAQ. V lost 5 bases and J lost 5, with 13 bases in between. The CDR3 extends over 14 amino acids. DNA for the CDR3: TGTGCCAGCAGCCGAAGCACAGGGAACAATGAGCAGTTCTTC. Protein product: CASSRSTGNNEQFF.

This clonotype was counted at least ten times. The chain couples TRBV6-6 to TRBJ1-1; no clear D. Germline V CDR1 and CDR2: MNHNY, SVGAGI (reference sequence). The CDR3 extends over 12 amino acids. Between the trimmed V and J ends, which lost 11 bases and 7 bases, there was a span of 17 bases. The CDR3 sequence: CASTERGFEAFF. CDR3 coding DNA: TGTGCCTCAACAGAACGGGGATTTGAAGCTTTCTTT.

The chain employs TRBV7-2 and TRBJ1-6; 8 nucleotides agree with TRBD1. The trim removed 1 base at V and 9 bases at J, leaving 5 bases unmatched. The CDR3 sequence is 15 residues long. The germline V gene has CDR1 SGHTA and CDR2 FQGNSA. CDR3 coding DNA: TGTGCCAGCAGCTTAGTGATCAGGGGGCGTTCACCCCTCCACTTT. Translating it yields CASSLVIRGRSPLHF.

This clonotype was seen only a few times. The chain recombines TRBV6-5 with TRBJ2-2; 15 nucleotides line up with TRBD2. Per germline, CDR1 MNHEY and CDR2 SVGAGI. The CDR3 has 16 residues. V was clipped by 6 bases and J by 7 bases; unmatched bases: 6. CDR3 sequence (DNA): TGTGCCAGCAGCCCGGGGACTAGCGGGGGGATCGGGGAGCTGTTTTTT. Its translation is CASSPGTSGGIGELFF.

The chain couples TRBV12-3 or TRBV12-4 to TRBJ2-4; TRBD2 matches at 14 bases. J was trimmed by 4 bases and V by 5 bases; bases with no gene match: 7. This CDR3 comprises 17 residues. The CDR3 DNA reads TGTGCCAGCAGTCCGGGACTAGCGGGGGTGCTAAAAAACATTCAGTACTTC. It is translated as CASSPGLAGVLKNIQYF.

The chain joins TRBV30 to TRBJ1-2; D unresolved. CDR3 length: 14 amino acids. Germline values: CDR1 GTSNPN, CDR2 SVGIG (reference sequence). V was pared by 0 bases and J by 0 bases, with 8 bases between. The CDR3 region has the DNA TGTGCCTGGAGTGTGGACTCAGCTAACTATGGCTACACCTTC. Its protein product is CAWSVDSANYGYTF. Complete variable domain (other parts from reference TRBV30 and TRBJ1-2): SQTIHQWPATLVQPVGSPLSLECTVEGTSNPNLYWYRQAAGRGLQLLFYSVGIGQISSEVPQNLSASRPQDRQFILSSKKLLLSDSGFYLCAWSVDSANYGYTFGSGTRLTVV.

The chain uses TRBV20-1 and TRBJ2-7; TRBD1 is a possible D gene (6 bases). Germline CDR1 DFQATT, CDR2 SNEGSKA (reference sequence). The ends were cut back, 0 bases at V and 6 bases at J, with 18 bases in the middle. The CDR3 is made up of 15 amino acids. The CDR3 here is CSAREPEDFRGEQYF. The CDR3 DNA reads TGCAGTGCTAGAGAGCCTGAGGACTTCAGGGGCGAGCAGTACTTC.